The clone carrying this T cell receptor (beta chain) was detected only once. The target antigen is unknown. These data come from a study of breast tumors, draining lymph nodes, adjacent tissues. Study-level points and caveats: Most tumor T cells seemingly derive from lymph node, then expand in tumor. Compared with basal-like, luminal-like tumors shared significantly more repertoire with nontumor tissue.

Each CDR3 protein gets one entry after TCRdb re-called the multiplex PCR reads with MiXCR. The table has 14,000 to 15,000 distinct CDR3 sequences, 40% to 50% seen once. The length of the CDR3 is 15 residues. Trimming removed 5 bases from V and 0 bases from J; junction bases left unmatched: 5. The sequencing input was tumor-adjacent breast tissue. The gene calls are TRBV12-3 or TRBV12-4 and TRBJ2-5, with TRBD1 matching over 8 bases. This clonotype was obtained from a female donor with breast cancer. Some clones in this sample may be carry-over from other donors' samples. CDR3 bases: TGTGCCAGCAGTCCAGGGACAGGCGACCAAGAGACCCAGTACTTC. Its translation: CASSPGTGDQETQYF.